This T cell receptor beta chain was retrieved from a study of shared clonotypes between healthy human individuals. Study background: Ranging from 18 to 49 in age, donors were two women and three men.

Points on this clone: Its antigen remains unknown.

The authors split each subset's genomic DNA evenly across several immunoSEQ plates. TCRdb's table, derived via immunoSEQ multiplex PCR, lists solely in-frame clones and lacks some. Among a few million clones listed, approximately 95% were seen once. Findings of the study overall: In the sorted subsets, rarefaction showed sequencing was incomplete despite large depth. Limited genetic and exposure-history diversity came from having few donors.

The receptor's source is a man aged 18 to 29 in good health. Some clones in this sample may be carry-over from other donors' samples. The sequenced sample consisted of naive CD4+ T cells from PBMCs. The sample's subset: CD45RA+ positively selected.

The CDR3 sequence: CASSFPSRGTGELFF. For the CDR3, the DNA is TGTGCCAGCAGTTTCCCCTCAAGGGGCACCGGGGAGCTGTTTTTT. The chain recombines TRBV27 with TRBJ2-2; possibly TRBD1 for D (5 bases). CDR3 length: 15 residues. Germline CDR1 is MNHEY and CDR2 is SMNVEV (reference sequence). Between the trimmed V and J ends, which lost 3 bases and 4 bases, there was a span of 12 bases.